The 3 T cell receptor beta chains in this list originate from one sample, sequenced in a study of blood T cell repertoires in COVID-19. Libraries were prepared by immunoSEQ multiplex PCR; TCRdb keeps only in-frame clonotypes and omits some of them. Of more than 80,000 clones in the sample, under 90% were seen once. Sequencing input: peripheral blood. The origin of the receptors is a human donor with active COVID-19. The donor label of this sample is uncertain.

The count of this clone is one. The rearrangement links TRBV19 to TRBJ2-6; D possibly corresponds to TRBD2 (6 bases). CDR3 size: 15 residues. The V gene lost 5 bases and the J gene lost 1 base, with 9 bases spanning the gap. Germline CDR1 LNHDA, CDR2 SQIVND (reference sequence). The CDR3 sequence: CASSLAGSGANVLTF. The CDR3 nucleotides read TGTGCCAGTAGTCTGGCGGGATCTGGGGCCAACGTCCTGACTTTC.

The chain carries TRBV9 and TRBJ2-1; D is perhaps TRBD1 (6 bases). The CDR3 sequence is 13 residues long. Trimming stripped 2 bases from V and 7 bases from J, with 10 bases between. From germline, CDR1 is SGDLS and CDR2 YYNGEE. In DNA form, the CDR3 reads TGTGCCAGCAGCGTTACAGGGTTAAATGAGCAGTTCTTC. This codes for CASSVTGLNEQFF.

This chain uses TRBV29-1 with TRBJ2-5, with TRBD2 as a possible D gene (5 bases). Germline CDR1 SQVTM, CDR2 ANQGSEA. V was pared by 7 bases and J by 0 bases, with 12 bases between. The CDR3 has 13 amino acids. CDR3 DNA: TGCAGCGGTATGGGCGGGTACCAAGAGACCCAGTACTTC. Residues: CSGMGGYQETQYF.